This is a list of T cell receptor beta chains from one sample in a study of cytomegalovirus exposure and HLA in healthy donors. Assay: immunoSEQ multiplex PCR; the TCRdb copy retains only in-frame clones and omits some. Among 90,000 to 100,000 clones, roughly 85% were seen once, and the ten largest hold roughly 3.9%. Input material: PBMCs. The receptors come from a young woman in good health and CMV-seronegative. The CDR3 runs from the conserved cysteine through the conserved F or W. The order of the fields is D gene, V gene, clone size, J gene, CDR3 DNA, CDR3 protein. The D gene is left open where the match is weak. Some rows mark clone size as missing; the rest say once, few, many or name a class of expanded clone.

TRBD1	TRBV7-9	-	TRBJ1-4	TGTGCCAGCAGCCCTCGACAGGGGTCTAATGAAAAACTGTTTTTT	CASSPRQGSNEKLFF
TRBD2	TRBV11-2	-	TRBJ2-5	TGTGCCAGCAGCTTAGACAGCAACTCCGGGGGGGAGACCCAGTACTTC	CASSLDSNSGGETQYF
-	TRBV19	-	TRBJ2-1	TGTGCCAGTAGGAAAATAGATGAACCCTACAATGAGCAGTTCTTC	CASRKIDEPYNEQFF
-	TRBV2	-	TRBJ1-4	TGTGCCAGCCGGACAGTTCTTAATGAAAAACTGTTTTTT	CASRTVLNEKLFF
-	TRBV6-5	-	TRBJ2-3	TGTGCCAGCAGTTACGGGCAGGCCACAGATACGCAGTATTTT	CASSYGQATDTQYF
TRBD2	TRBV7-9	-	TRBJ2-2	TGTGCCAGCAGGGCTGGACTAGCTGGGACCGGGGAGCTGTTTTTT	CASRAGLAGTGELFF
TRBD1	TRBV5-1	once	TRBJ1-2	TGCGCCAGCAGCTTGAGGGGACAGGGTGAAGGCTACACCTTC	CASSLRGQGEGYTF
TRBD1	TRBV19	-	TRBJ1-2	TGTGCCAGTAGTATGGACAGGGTTCGGGGCTACACCTTC	CASSMDRVRGYTF
TRBD2	TRBV6-1	-	TRBJ2-7	TGTGCCAGCAGTGAGCGGGGGACCTACGAGCAGTACTTC	CASSERGTYEQYF
TRBD1	TRBV18	-	TRBJ1-1	TGTGCCAGCTCACGACAGGGGGGAGTGAACACTGAAGCTTTCTTT	CASSRQGGVNTEAFF
TRBD2	TRBV5-4	-	TRBJ2-2	TGTGCCAGCAGCCCCTCTCCGGGCGGGGGGACCGGGGAGCTGTTTTTT	CASSPSPGGGTGELFF
TRBD1	TRBV7-2	-	TRBJ2-7	TGTGCCAGCAGCTCACTTCCGGACAGGGGAAACTCCTACGAGCAGTACTTC	CASSSLPDRGNSYEQYF
TRBD2	TRBV7-3	-	TRBJ2-1	TGTGCCAGCAGCTTGATTGTTAGCGGGGGTGAGCAGTTCTTC	CASSLIVSGGEQFF
-	TRBV5-6	-	TRBJ2-3	TGTGCCAGCAGCTTGGTGGGCACAGGGCTAAATACGCAGTATTTT	CASSLVGTGLNTQYF
-	TRBV6-1	-	TRBJ1-1	TGTGCCAGCAGTGCTCGGGAGGGGGTTGAAGCTTTCTTT	CASSAREGVEAFF
-	TRBV29-1	-	TRBJ2-7	TGCAGCGTTGTGCTCGGAGGCCACGAGCAGTACTTC	CSVVLGGHEQYF
-	TRBV5-1	-	TRBJ2-5	TGCGCCAGCAGCACCCATGTTGGAGGGACCCAGTACTTC	CASSTHVGGTQYF
-	TRBV6-1	-	TRBJ2-2	TGTGCCAGCAGTGTGAGGGGGTCCGGGGAGCTGTTTTTT	CASSVRGSGELFF
-	TRBV27	-	TRBJ1-4	TGTGCCAGCAGTTTAAATCGGGGGGCAAGCTTACAAAGTGAAAAACTGTTTTTT	CASSLNRGASLQSEKLFF
TRBD2	TRBV7-9	-	TRBJ2-1	TGTGCCAGCAGCCTCGGGACTAGCGGGACACAGTTCTTC	CASSLGTSGTQFF
-	TRBV27	-	TRBJ2-7	TGTGCCAGCAGTTTACAAGGACTGCCCTACGAGCAGTACTTC	CASSLQGLPYEQYF
-	TRBV4-2	once	TRBJ2-7	TGTGCCAGCAGCCAAGATGTGGGGGGAGGTTTAGGCTACGAGCAGTACTTC	CASSQDVGGGLGYEQYF
-	TRBV7-7	-	TRBJ2-1	TGTGCTAGCAGCTTAGGAGGGGGGGGTCTTAATGAGCAGTTCTTC	CASSLGGGGLNEQFF
TRBD1	TRBV10-1	-	TRBJ2-1	TGCGCCAGCAGTTTTTCCTCCCCAGGGGGTAGTGAGCAGTTCTTC	CASSFSSPGGSEQFF
-	TRBV4-1	-	TRBJ1-5	TGCGCCAGCAGCCTCGGGACTGTTAGCAATCAGCCCCAGCATTTT	CASSLGTVSNQPQHF
-	TRBV14	-	TRBJ1-5	TGTGCCAGCAGCCACCTTCCCGGGCAGCCCCAGCATTTT	CASSHLPGQPQHF
-	TRBV4-1	-	TRBJ2-7	TGCGCCAGCAGTCCCCCGACTCGTCAGCAGTACTTC	CASSPPTRQQYF
-	TRBV6-1	-	TRBJ2-2	TGTGCCAGCAGCCAACAGCGGCGGGACACCGGGGAGCTGTTTTTT	CASSQQRRDTGELFF
TRBD1	TRBV7-9	-	TRBJ1-2	TGTGCCAGCGGAAAACAGGGGTCCTATGGCTACACCTTC	CASGKQGSYGYTF
-	TRBV9	once	TRBJ1-2	TGTGCCAGCAGCGTTACGGGGGGAAACTATGGCTACACCTTC	CASSVTGGNYGYTF
-	TRBV19	-	TRBJ1-5	TGTGCCAGTAGTATCGCTGGGACAAGAGATCAGCCCCAGCATTTT	CASSIAGTRDQPQHF
TRBD1	TRBV5-6	-	TRBJ1-2	TGTGCCAGCAGTTCGGACAGGGGCTATGGCTACACCTTC	CASSSDRGYGYTF
TRBD2	TRBV4-3	few	TRBJ2-1	TGCGCCAGCAGCCAAGAGAGAGGGAGGGGCTACAATGAGCAGTTCTTC	CASSQERGRGYNEQFF
-	TRBV7-7	-	TRBJ2-3	TGTGCTAGCAGCTTAGGTTACAGGGATACAGATACGCAGTATTTT	CASSLGYRDTDTQYF
-	TRBV29-1	-	TRBJ2-2	TGCAGCGTTGTTCCCCGCGGCACCGGGGAGCTGTTTTTT	CSVVPRGTGELFF
TRBD1	TRBV5-1	-	TRBJ1-2	TGCGCCAGCAGCGGGGCGACAGGGGGCTTTGGCTACACCTTC	CASSGATGGFGYTF
TRBD2	TRBV2	-	TRBJ2-2	TGTGCCAGCACCCAAGCGGGGGGGGCTAACACCGGGGAGCTGTTTTTT	CASTQAGGANTGELFF
-	TRBV5-1	-	TRBJ1-1	TGCGCCAGCAGCTTGGAAGGGGGCACTGAAGCTTTCTTT	CASSLEGGTEAFF
-	TRBV7-7	-	TRBJ2-3	TGTGCTAGCAGTCCCAGTAGCACAGATACGCAGTATTTT	CASSPSSTDTQYF
-	TRBV7-7	-	TRBJ2-2	TGTGCTAGCAGCCTAACAGAGACCGGGGAGCTGTTTTTT	CASSLTETGELFF
TRBD1	TRBV18	-	TRBJ2-7	TGTGCCAGCTCGGGACAGGGGGCGCGAGGCGAGCAGTACTTC	CASSGQGARGEQYF